One and the same sample provided the 15 T cell receptor beta chains below, sequenced in a study of spatial heterogeneity in lung cancer. Time point denoted: sample taken at primary tumor resection. Without sorting, whole RNA was sequenced from tumor, nontumor lung or frozen PBMC. TCRdb reprocessed the 5' RACE reads with MiXCR, giving one entry per CDR3 protein. Seen here are 8,500 to 9,000 distinct CDR3 sequences, roughly 4.5% observed once, and the top ten hold roughly 28%. This specimen consisted of PBMCs, obtained at surgery. Receptor source: a male donor with early-stage non-small cell lung cancer.

This clonotype is deemed medium-sized. This beta chain is a stray sequence in a library constructed for alpha chains; its clone size is not meaningful. This chain links TRBV7-9 with TRBJ1-2, with a possible D match to TRBD1 (6 bases). V was cut by 8 bases and J by 5 bases, with 15 bases left in between. The CDR3 has 13 residues. Germline V lookup: CDR1 SEHNR, CDR2 FQNEAQ (reference sequence). As DNA, the CDR3 is TGTGCCAGCGGTGGAACAGGGAAGTATGGCTACACCTTC. Its translation: CASGGTGKYGYTF.

Comments on this clonotype: This beta chain was picked up by a library intended for alpha chains and is off target, so its count carries little meaning. The chain employs TRBV28 and TRBJ1-1; 10 positions agree with TRBD1. Looked up from germline, CDR1 is MDHEN and CDR2 is SYDVKM. CDR3 length equals 15 residues. Unmatched junction bases numbered 8, after V lost 6 bases and J lost 4 bases. CDR3 coding DNA: TGTGCCAGCAGACGCGCGGACAGGGGGTTCACTGAAGCTTTCTTT. It translates to CASRRADRGFTEAFF.

In its sample, this clonotype ranks as medium-sized. Since the library was made to target alpha chains, this beta chain is a stray read and its abundance is not meaningful. The rearrangement uses TRBV5-8 and TRBJ1-2; D call uncertain. The V end lost 6 bases, the J end lost 3 bases, and 15 bases lay between the germline ends. Germline CDR1 reads SGHTS; CDR2 reads YDEGEE. This CDR3 has 14 residues. The CDR3 region is CASTQGGFHYGYTF. The DNA for the CDR3 is TGTGCCAGCACCCAAGGAGGATTTCACTATGGCTACACCTTC.

This clonotype is medium-sized within its sample. This beta chain is an unintended read in a library built for alpha chains; its size means little. V gene TRBV2 combines with J gene TRBJ2-4; no definite D call. V lost 1 base and J 7 bases, leaving 11 bases between the germline ends. Germline assignment: CDR1 SNHLY and CDR2 FYNNEI. The CDR3 is 14 residues long. The CDR3 region has the DNA TGTGCCAGCAGTGAAGGAGAGACTCTCAACATTCAGTACTTC. Its protein is CASSEGETLNIQYF.

Ten or more counts support this clonotype. The library was designed around alpha chains, so this beta chain is a stray read whose abundance carries little weight. This chain joins TRBV7-9 and TRBJ2-3; no firm D call. The CDR3 runs to 12 residues. The V gene's germline CDR1 is SEHNR and CDR2 FQNEAQ (reference sequence). Trimming took off 6 bases at V and 1 base at J, with 5 bases between the two ends. CDR3 in amino acids: CASSWGTDTQYF. DNA of the CDR3: TGTGCCAGCAGTTGGGGCACAGATACGCAGTATTTT.

This clonotype came up many times. In a library made to pick up alpha chains, this beta chain is a stray read with a size that means little. The chain has TRBV7-2 and TRBJ2-3; D ambiguous. CDR1 and CDR2 from the germline V gene are SGHTA and FQGNSA. The V end was cut by 4 bases, the J end by 7 bases, with 9 bases between. The CDR3 length is 12 residues. Written as DNA, the CDR3 is TGTGCCAGCAGCTCCGGAACATATACGCAGTATTTT. Translating gives CASSSGTYTQYF.

There are many counts of this clonotype. This beta chain lies outside the target of a library built for alpha chains; its clone size means little. This chain links TRBV4-1 with TRBJ2-1; possibly TRBD2 for D (6 bases). The V and J ends lost 1 base and 9 bases respectively, with 13 bases between them. The CDR3 totals 14 residues. Germline V CDR1 and CDR2: MGHRA, YSYEKL. CDR3 sequence: CASSQGGGVTEQFF. CDR3 DNA sequence: TGCGCCAGCAGCCAAGGAGGAGGGGTAACTGAGCAGTTCTTC.

This clonotype was counted at least ten times. Since it is a stray read in a library aimed at alpha chains, this beta chain has a size that is not meaningful. The genes are TRBV24-1 and TRBJ1-6; D is unclear. Germline loops: CDR1 KGHDR, CDR2 SFDVKD. Deletions cut 10 bases from V and 9 bases from J, with 15 bases between. The CDR3 extends over 13 amino acids. The CDR3 DNA reads as TGTGCCACGAGCGGGGTTCTCGGTTCACCCCTCCACTTT. This translates into CATSGVLGSPLHF.

This clonotype was seen repeatedly, ten times or more. This beta chain is a stray read from a library made for alpha chains; its abundance is not meaningful. The V gene is TRBV27, the J gene TRBJ2-7; D is perhaps TRBD1 (6 bases). CDR3 length equals 13 residues. Germline V lookup: CDR1 MNHEY, CDR2 SMNVEV (reference sequence). The V end was cut by 5 bases, the J end by 1 base, with 9 bases between. The CDR3 is CASSMTGSYEQYF. CDR3 nucleotide sequence: TGTGCCAGCAGTATGACAGGATCCTACGAGCAGTACTTC.

This clonotype is classed as medium-sized. This beta chain is an unintended read in a library built for alpha chains; its size means little. The chain links TRBV19 to TRBJ2-2, with TRBD1 identical over 9 bases. Looked up from germline, CDR1 is LNHDA and CDR2 is SQIVND (reference sequence). The CDR3 is 17 amino acids. V gave up 4 bases and J gave up 6 bases; unmatched junction bases: 12. The CDR3 DNA reads TGTGCCAGTAGTACCCCCTCCGGGACAGGGACGGCCGGGGAGCTGTTTTTT. As protein: CASSTPSGTGTAGELFF.

This clonotype has a handful of counts. Since it is a stray read in a library aimed at alpha chains, this beta chain has a size that is not meaningful. The chain recombines TRBV3-1 with TRBJ2-1; 10 nucleotides match TRBD2. The CDR3 is made up of 15 amino acids. From germline, CDR1 is LGHDT and CDR2 YNNKEL (reference sequence). Unmatched junction bases numbered 4, after V lost 2 bases and J lost 6 bases. The CDR3 sequence is CASSQLWTSGNEQFF. CDR3 coding DNA: TGTGCCAGCAGCCAATTATGGACTAGCGGCAATGAGCAGTTCTTC.

This clonotype is judged medium-sized. This beta chain came through as a stray read in a library set up for alpha chains, and its size says little. V gene TRBV11-2 combines with J gene TRBJ2-7, with 8 bases fitting TRBD1. V gave up 5 bases and J gave up 1 base; unmatched junction bases: 7. The CDR3 runs to 15 residues. Germline V gene lookup returns CDR1 SGHAT and CDR2 FQNNGV. The CDR3 protein is CASSPGQGISYEQYF. CDR3 bases: TGTGCCAGCAGCCCTGGACAGGGAATTTCCTACGAGCAGTACTTC.

By share of the sample, this clonotype is medium-sized. This beta chain is an unintended read in a library built for alpha chains; its size means little. The rearrangement links TRBV4-2 to TRBJ2-7, with TRBD2 matching over 11 bases. This CDR3 has 15 amino acids. Trimming cost V 0 bases and J 3 bases; bases outside gene matches: 1. Germline CDR1 reads LGHNA; CDR2 reads YNFKEQ. In DNA, the CDR3 is TGTGCCAGCAGCCAAGAAACTAGCGGGGGCTACGAGCAGTACTTC. This gives the protein CASSQETSGGYEQYF.

This clonotype is medium-sized (0.01 to 0.1%) within its sample. This beta chain is an unintended read in a library built for alpha chains; its size means little. The V and J genes are TRBV7-9 and TRBJ1-6; D is uncertain. Germline assignment: CDR1 SEHNR and CDR2 FQNEAQ (reference sequence). V lost 1 base, J lost 8 bases, and 6 bases lay in between. The CDR3 runs 13 residues. In nucleotides, the CDR3 is TGTGCCAGCAGCTTAGGAAGGGATTCACCCCTCCACTTT. Its translation: CASSLGRDSPLHF.

This clonotype showed up many times. This beta chain turned up in a library designed for alpha chains; as an off-target read, its abundance says little. The rearrangement links TRBV6-2 or TRBV6-3 to TRBJ2-1; D is undetermined. Germline V CDR1 and CDR2: MNHEY, SVGEGT. Trimming shortened V by 0 bases and J by 5 bases, and 14 bases separated the two germline ends. The CDR3 has 16 residues. The CDR3 loop is CASSYSARMVHNEQFF. In DNA form, the CDR3 reads TGTGCCAGCAGTTACTCGGCTAGAATGGTCCACAATGAGCAGTTCTTC.